This passage covers 31 T cell receptor beta chains from one sample sequenced in a study of OX40 agonist ivuxolimab in advanced cancers. The library was generated by the immunoSEQ multiplex PCR assay. TCRdb took this table from immuneACCESS and kept in-frame rearrangements with V and J called. Such tables lack part of the clones; where checked against another copy, unresolved V genes explain under half of the gap, and the rest is unexplained. The sample table contains tens of thousands of clones; only one count was recorded for almost 90% of them. The ten top clones hold around 4.8% of the sample. This material consisted of CD4+ or CD8+ T cells sorted from blood, taken in a trial of the OX40 agonist ivuxolimab. These receptors came from an adult with an advanced solid tumor such as melanoma, head and neck, liver or kidney cancer.

The genes are TRBV4-1 and TRBJ1-5, with 9 bases matching TRBD1. The germline CDR1 and CDR2 sequences are MGHRA and YSYEKL. The CDR3 consists of 17 residues. The V gene end was trimmed by 8 bases and the J gene end by 0 bases; junction bases not matched to a gene: 11. The CDR3 DNA reads TGCGCCAGCGGACCCGACAGGGGGGTCTATAGCAATCAGCCCCAGCATTTT. It translates to CASGPDRGVYSNQPQHF.

This chain joins TRBV6-5 and TRBJ1-2; D possibly corresponds to TRBD1 (5 bases). The CDR3 is 12 amino acids. V was shortened by 6 bases and J by 1 base, with 6 bases between the two germline ends. Germline CDR1 reads MNHEY; CDR2 reads SVGAGI. In DNA form, the CDR3 reads TGTGCCAGCAGAGGGGTTAACTATGGCTACACCTTC. It translates to CASRGVNYGYTF.

J is TRBJ1-1 and V is TRBV5-1; maybe TRBD1 (6 bases). Germline values: CDR1 SGHRS, CDR2 YFSETQ. The CDR3 runs 14 residues. V lost 1 base and J 3 bases, leaving 10 bases between the germline ends. The CDR3 nucleotides are TGCGCCAGCAGCTTGTTAGGGGGGCACACTGAAGCTTTCTTT. Protein product: CASSLLGGHTEAFF.

This rearrangement joins TRBV5-1 to TRBJ1-1; D is perhaps TRBD1 (6 bases). The CDR3 is made up of 14 amino acids. Germline-derived CDR1 and CDR2 are SGHRS and YFSETQ. V lost 7 bases to trimming and J lost 1 base, with 14 bases between them. The CDR3 nucleotides are TGCGCCAGCGGGGTCAGGGGCTCGAACACTGAAGCTTTCTTT. This sequence encodes CASGVRGSNTEAFF.

The chain carries TRBV10-2 and TRBJ2-1, with D possibly called TRBD1 or TRBD2 (5 bases each). V shed 9 bases and J shed 9 bases, with 12 bases lying between them. CDR3 length: 11 residues. Germline V gene lookup returns CDR1 WSHSY and CDR2 SAAADI. The CDR3 sequence: CASREGTEQFF. DNA of the CDR3: TGCGCCAGTAGGGAAGGGACTGAGCAGTTCTTC.

The J gene is TRBJ2-7, the V gene TRBV2; 12 bases map to TRBD2. Trimming at V came to 6 bases and at J to 2 bases, leaving 5 bases not matched to a gene. The V gene's germline CDR1 is SNHLY and CDR2 FYNNEI. The CDR3 covers 15 residues. CDR3 DNA sequence: TGTGCCAGCAGGCGGACTAGCGGGGCAGCCTACGAGCAGTACTTC. Protein: CASRRTSGAAYEQYF.

The V gene is TRBV7-8, the J gene TRBJ2-7, with D possibly TRBD2 on 7 matching bases. Germline CDR1 reads SGHVS; CDR2 reads FQNEAQ. V lost 4 bases to trimming and J lost 7 bases, with 17 bases between them. The CDR3 has 14 residues. CDR3 DNA sequence: TGTGCCAGCAGCTCGGTGCGGGGGCTAGGGGAGCAGTACTTC. Protein: CASSSVRGLGEQYF.

The chain couples TRBV5-4 to TRBJ2-5, with 13 nucleotides matching TRBD2. The CDR3 sequence is 16 residues long. Trimming removed 4 bases from V and 5 bases from J; junction bases left unmatched: 8. The germline V gene has CDR1 SGHNT and CDR2 YYREEE (reference sequence). CDR3 nucleotide sequence: TGTGCCAGCAGCCCGGGGACTAGCGGGACTGGGGAGACCCAGTACTTC. Protein sequence: CASSPGTSGTGETQYF.

The chain employs TRBV18 and TRBJ1-4; D is unresolved. V lost 2 bases to trimming and J lost 0 bases, with 10 bases between them. The CDR3 is 16 amino acids. Germline assignment: CDR1 KGHSH and CDR2 LQKENI. CDR3 in DNA: TGTGCCAGCTCACCAACCGGAACAGCAACTAATGAAAAACTGTTTTTT. Residues: CASSPTGTATNEKLFF.

The CDR3 coding sequence is TGTGCCATCAGTGAGTCGGGGACAGGGGGTTACTATGGCTACACCTTC. Encoded protein: CAISESGTGGYYGYTF. V gene TRBV10-3 combines with J gene TRBJ1-2; 11 bases map to TRBD1. This CDR3 is built from 16 residues. The germline V gene encodes CDR1 ENHRY and CDR2 SYGVKD. The junction had 3 bases not matched to a gene; V was cut back by 0 bases and J by 3 bases.

The chain employs TRBV10-1 and TRBJ2-5, with TRBD1 matching 7 bases. The CDR3 totals 13 residues. V trimming: 6 bases; J trimming: 5 bases; junction bases outside the gene matches: 6. Germline values: CDR1 WNHNN, CDR2 SYGVQD (reference sequence). CDR3 sequence (DNA): TGCGCCAGCAGAGGACAGGAAGGCGAGACCCAGTACTTC. This encodes CASRGQEGETQYF.

This clone was observed a single time. V is TRBV6-5 and J is TRBJ1-1; TRBD1 is a possible D gene (5 bases). The CDR3 covers 11 residues. The germline gives CDR1 MNHEY, CDR2 SVGAGI. V shed 6 bases and J shed 11 bases, with 13 bases lying between them. The CDR3 DNA follows: TGTGCCAGCAGCCAAGGGGCTTTTGCTTTCTTT. This encodes CASSQGAFAFF.

The chain carries TRBV5-5 and TRBJ2-7; tentatively, D is TRBD2 (6 bases). Per the germline V gene, CDR1 is SGHKS and CDR2 is YYEKEE (reference sequence). This CDR3 contains 15 residues. V was shortened by 6 bases and J by 0 bases, with 16 bases between the two germline ends. CDR3 coding DNA: TGTGCCAGCACCCTAGGAGGGGATGGCTCCTACGAGCAGTACTTC. Its protein is CASTLGGDGSYEQYF. Variable domain in full (rest from reference TRBV5-5 and TRBJ2-7): DAGVTQSPTHLIKTRGQQVTLRCSPISGHKSVSWYQQVLGQGPQFIFQYYEKEERGRGNFPDRFSARQFPNYSSELNVNALLLGDSALYLCASTLGGDGSYEQYFGPGTRLTVT.

The chain couples TRBV5-5 to TRBJ1-4; tentative D call: TRBD1 (6 bases). Germline V CDR1 and CDR2: SGHKS, YYEKEE (reference sequence). V gave up 4 bases and J gave up 7 bases, with 20 bases separating them. The CDR3 runs to 16 residues. Written as DNA, the CDR3 is TGTGCCAGCAGCCCCCGTCCGGGGGGCGCGGGTGAAAAACTGTTTTTT. This encodes CASSPRPGGAGEKLFF.

This chain connects TRBV4-2 to TRBJ2-2; no clear D. The CDR3 has 16 amino acids. V was pared by 4 bases and J by 6 bases, with 18 bases between. In germline, CDR1 is LGHNA, CDR2 YNFKEQ. In DNA, the CDR3 is TGTGCCAGCAGCCGGCCAGCCAGTGAACGTGCCGGGGAGCTGTTTTTT. Translating gives CASSRPASERAGELFF.

V usage is TRBV14 and J usage is TRBJ2-1; perhaps TRBD1 as D (6 bases). Trimming took 0 bases from V and 7 from J, leaving 7 bases between them. Germline V CDR1 and CDR2: SGHDN, FVKESK. The CDR3 extends over 13 amino acids. In nucleotides, the CDR3 is TGTGCCAGCAGCCAAGACAGGGGAAATGAGCAGTTCTTC. This encodes CASSQDRGNEQFF.

The V gene is TRBV18, the J gene TRBJ2-1; possible D gene TRBD1, 6 bases. V lost 6 bases, J lost 0 bases, and 9 bases lay in between. Germline CDR1 KGHSH, CDR2 LQKENI. The CDR3 has 14 residues. The CDR3 DNA reads TGTGCCAGCTCCGGACAGAGCTCCTACAATGAGCAGTTCTTC. The encoded protein is CASSGQSSYNEQFF.

The V gene is TRBV11-2, the J gene TRBJ2-7; weak D call: TRBD1 (5 bases). Trimming took 7 bases from V and 1 from J, leaving 11 bases between them. The V gene's germline CDR1 is SGHAT and CDR2 FQNNGV. The CDR3 is made up of 13 amino acids. The CDR3, as DNA: TGTGCCAGCACCCCCCACAGGTCCTACGAGCAGTACTTC. Amino acids: CASTPHRSYEQYF.

V usage is TRBV4-1 and J usage is TRBJ1-4; D remains ambiguous. Germline V gene data show CDR1 as MGHRA and CDR2 as YSYEKL. The CDR3 runs to 18 residues. With 0 bases removed from V and 0 bases from J, the gap between germline ends came to 14 bases. CDR3 in DNA: TGCGCCAGCAGCCAAGAAGGGCAGGAGCATGCAACTAATGAAAAACTGTTTTTT. This encodes CASSQEGQEHATNEKLFF.

The J gene is TRBJ2-5, the V gene TRBV5-6, with TRBD1 as a possible D gene (6 bases). The CDR3 runs to 13 residues. Trimming removed 0 bases at V and 7 bases at J, with 10 bases between. Germline V gene data show CDR1 as SGHDT and CDR2 as YYEEEE. CDR3 in amino acids: CASSLATGSTQYF. CDR3 nucleotides: TGTGCCAGCAGCTTGGCCACAGGGTCGACCCAGTACTTC.

V usage is TRBV10-3 and J usage is TRBJ2-7, with TRBD2 identical over 9 bases. In germline, CDR1 is ENHRY, CDR2 SYGVKD. The V and J ends lost 9 bases and 2 bases, in that order; junction bases with no gene match: 8. The CDR3 has 14 amino acids. The DNA for the CDR3 is TGTGCCATGGCCCGGGGCGGGGGGGCCTACGAGCAGTACTTC. Its protein product is CAMARGGGAYEQYF.

The chain links TRBV11-2 to TRBJ2-2; 12 nucleotides agree with TRBD1. This CDR3 region has 16 residues. J lost 6 bases, V lost 4 bases, and 6 bases had no gene match. Germline values: CDR1 SGHAT, CDR2 FQNNGV. The CDR3 spells CASSSNRDRGPGELFF. CDR3 DNA sequence: TGTGCCAGCAGCTCCAACCGGGACAGGGGGCCCGGGGAGCTGTTTTTT.

The chain employs TRBV9 and TRBJ2-2; TRBD2 agrees at 9 bases. Germline CDR1 reads SGDLS; CDR2 reads YYNGEE. V trimming: 2 bases; J trimming: 5 bases; junction bases outside the gene matches: 7. The CDR3 sequence is 16 residues long. The CDR3 nucleotides are TGTGCCAGCAGCGTTAGCGGGAGTAGGGAGACCGGGGAGCTGTTTTTT. Its translation is CASSVSGSRETGELFF.

This rearrangement joins TRBV25-1 to TRBJ2-1; D is unresolved. Trimming shortened V by 6 bases and J by 7 bases, and 7 bases separated the two germline ends. Germline V CDR1 and CDR2: MGHDK, SYGVNS. The length of the CDR3 is 11 residues. CDR3 residues: CASSTVNEQFF. CDR3 bases: TGTGCCAGCAGCACAGTAAATGAGCAGTTCTTC.

The J gene is TRBJ1-2, the V gene TRBV28; TRBD1 might be the D (5 bases). The CDR3 length is 14 residues. Deletions cut 5 bases from V and 2 bases from J, with 12 bases between. Germline-derived CDR1 and CDR2 are MDHEN and SYDVKM. For the CDR3, the DNA is TGTGCCAGCAGTCTACCTGGGGCCAACTATGGCTACACCTTC. Residues: CASSLPGANYGYTF.

V is TRBV18 and J is TRBJ1-2; 9 bases map to TRBD1. The length of the CDR3 is 18 residues. With V trimmed by 3 bases and J by 4 bases, 15 bases remained unmatched. Looked up from germline, CDR1 is KGHSH and CDR2 is LQKENI. CDR3 bases: TGTGCCAGCTCACCGTACGTTTCCGGGACAGGGAAGGGCTATGGCTACACCTTC. This gives the protein CASSPYVSGTGKGYGYTF.

This chain connects TRBV5-1 to TRBJ1-2, with no clear D. Germline CDR1 and CDR2: SGHRS and YFSETQ. The CDR3 runs to 13 residues. V lost 0 bases and J 0 bases, leaving 3 bases between the germline ends. The CDR3 sequence is CASSLEANYGYTF. CDR3 nucleotides: TGCGCCAGCAGCTTGGAGGCTAACTATGGCTACACCTTC.

The chain has TRBV5-1 and TRBJ2-1, with TRBD1 identical over 9 bases. The CDR3 sequence is 13 residues long. Per the germline V gene, CDR1 is SGHRS and CDR2 is YFSETQ. J gave up 8 bases and V 7 bases, and 7 bases lay outside the gene matches. Here the CDR3 reads CASHGTGIDEQFF. The CDR3 DNA follows: TGCGCCAGCCACGGGACAGGGATAGATGAGCAGTTCTTC. The whole variable domain, remainder taken from reference TRBV5-1 and TRBJ2-1, is KAGVTQTPRYLIKTRGQQVTLSCSPISGHRSVSWYQQTPGQGLQFLFEYFSETQRNKGNFPGRFSGRQFSNSRSEMNVSTLELGDSALYLCASHGTGIDEQFFGPGTRLTVL.

This chain uses TRBV19 with TRBJ2-3; 7 bases are a match to TRBD2. This CDR3 contains 12 residues. Per germline, CDR1 LNHDA and CDR2 SQIVND (reference sequence). V shed 6 bases, J shed 5 bases, and the junction held 2 bases outside the gene matches. DNA for the CDR3: TGTGCCAGTAGCGGGGGGAGAGATACGCAGTATTTT. This gives the protein CASSGGRDTQYF.

The chain carries TRBV20-1 and TRBJ2-1; no definite D call. Germline V gene lookup returns CDR1 DFQATT and CDR2 SNEGSKA (reference sequence). V lost 0 bases and J lost 12, with 9 bases in between. The CDR3 length is 11 residues. CDR3 in DNA: TGCAGTGCTAGAGATGCCCCCGGGCAGTTCTTC. Its protein is CSARDAPGQFF.

CDR3 nucleotide sequence: TGTGCCAGTAGCCCTACCCTCACAGGTCTGGAGCCCCAGCATTTT. Translated: CASSPTLTGLEPQHF. V gene TRBV19 combines with J gene TRBJ1-5, with D tentatively TRBD1 (5 bases). The CDR3 is made up of 15 amino acids. Germline CDR1 is LNHDA and CDR2 is SQIVND (reference sequence). Trimming took off 6 bases at V and 8 bases at J, with 20 bases between the two ends.